A selection of T cell receptor beta chains follows, all from one sample in a study of cytomegalovirus exposure and HLA in healthy donors. The method was immunoSEQ multiplex PCR; TCRdb's version includes in-frame clones alone and lacks a portion of them. The sample has 97,000 or so clones, 70% to 80% seen once. Sequenced input: PBMCs. These receptors were obtained from a male donor in good health and CMV-seropositive. Each CDR3 is given with its conserved first and last residue. The order of the fields is J gene, clone size, D gene, V gene, CDR3 DNA, CDR3 protein. A D gene is named only where the DNA matches it firmly. Clone size is shown for a subset of rows, as once, few, many or a class of expanded clone.

TRBJ2-1 few . TRBV7-2 TGTGCCAGCAGTTCGGACAGCCGCTACAATGAGCAGTTCTTC CASSSDSRYNEQFF
TRBJ2-1 few . TRBV19 TGTGCCAGTAGTATTACCGCTAGTGGCGGTGAGCAGTTCTTC CASSITASGGEQFF
TRBJ1-2 . . TRBV6-1 TGTGCCAGCAGTGGGGACTTGGACTATGGCTACACCTTC CASSGDLDYGYTF
TRBJ2-3 once TRBD2 TRBV5-1 TGCGCCAGCAGCTTCGGGGTAGCGGGAGAAAGGGGCACAGATACGCAGTATTTT CASSFGVAGERGTDTQYF
TRBJ2-7 . . TRBV28 TGTGCCAGCAGTTTCGCGACAGGATTTAAGTACGAGCAGTACTTC CASSFATGFKYEQYF
TRBJ2-5 . TRBD1 TRBV7-2 TGTGCCAGCAGCTTTGGCGACAGGGGAGCCGGGGAGACCCAGTACTTC CASSFGDRGAGETQYF
TRBJ1-1 . . TRBV7-2 TGTGCCAGCAGCTCCCGTTATGACTCCTCTGAAGCTTTCTTT CASSSRYDSSEAFF
TRBJ2-3 . . TRBV7-2 TGTGCCAGCAGCCTCATGGAGCCCCGCACAGATACGCAGTATTTT CASSLMEPRTDTQYF
TRBJ2-1 . TRBD2 TRBV6-1 TGTGCCAGCAGTGGGACTAGCGGGAGAGCTCTAAGGGGTGAGCAGTTCTTC CASSGTSGRALRGEQFF
TRBJ2-3 . TRBD2 TRBV9 TGTGCCAGCAGCGCACGGAGCGGGACTTCCACAGATACGCAGTATTTT CASSARSGTSTDTQYF
TRBJ2-2 . . TRBV5-1 TGCGCCAGCAGCTTTGGCTTGAACACCGGGGAGCTGTTTTTT CASSFGLNTGELFF
TRBJ2-7 once TRBD1 TRBV5-1 TGCGCCAGCAGCTTGGGATACCGGGACAGGGCCTCCTACGAGCAGTACTTC CASSLGYRDRASYEQYF
TRBJ2-7 . TRBD1 TRBV2 TGTGCCAGCAGTGGCCAGGGGGCGCGCGAGCAGTACTTC CASSGQGAREQYF
TRBJ2-2 . TRBD1 TRBV5-6 TGTGCCAGCAGCTGGGGGACAGGGCCGAACACCGGGGAGCTGTTTTTT CASSWGTGPNTGELFF
TRBJ1-5 . TRBD1 TRBV19 TGTGCCAGTAGACCCCGGGACAGGGGGCTGAGCAATCAGCCCCAGCATTTT CASRPRDRGLSNQPQHF
TRBJ2-7 few TRBD1 TRBV23-1 TGCGCCAGCAGTCAATCTCGGGCCAGGGACAGGCCGTCCTACGAGCAGTACTTC CASSQSRARDRPSYEQYF
TRBJ2-1 . . TRBV7-3 TGTGCCAGCAGCTCAGGCGGGTCCAATGAGCAGTTCTTC CASSSGGSNEQFF
TRBJ2-1 . . TRBV7-7 TGTGCCAGCAGCAGAGGACACGGAAAGGGGCATGAGCAGTTCTTC CASSRGHGKGHEQFF
TRBJ2-7 . . TRBV6-6 TGTGCCAGCAGTTACTCGAGTCAGGGCTACGAGCAGTACTTC CASSYSSQGYEQYF
TRBJ1-5 . . TRBV5-6 TGTGCCAGCAGCCAACGGATAGGGGGAAATAGCAATCAGCCCCAGCATTTT CASSQRIGGNSNQPQHF
TRBJ2-5 . TRBD1 TRBV6-6 TGTGCCAGCAGTTACAGTTCGGGACAGGGGGCATGGACCCAGTACTTC CASSYSSGQGAWTQYF
TRBJ2-1 few TRBD1 TRBV28 TGTGCCAGCAGTTTTAGACAGGGGGGAAGTGAGCAGTTCTTC CASSFRQGGSEQFF
TRBJ1-1 . TRBD1 TRBV29-1 TGCAGCGCCTACGAGACAGGGGTCGGGACTGAAGCTTTCTTT CSAYETGVGTEAFF
TRBJ1-1 few TRBD1 TRBV7-9 TGTGCCAGCAGCTTAGGGGACAGGGCCAACACTGAAGCTTTCTTT CASSLGDRANTEAFF
TRBJ2-1 . TRBD2 TRBV7-9 TGTTCCAGCAGCTTAGGTGTGGCTAGCGGGGAAAGGGATGAGCAGTTCTTC CSSSLGVASGERDEQFF